The 13 T cell receptor beta chains below were found in one sample sequenced in a study of blood T cell repertoires in COVID-19. The method was immunoSEQ multiplex PCR; TCRdb's version includes in-frame clones alone and lacks a portion of them. The sample has 250,000 to 350,000 clones, approximately 91% seen once. The material sequenced was peripheral blood. All receptors come from a woman aged 30 to 39 with COVID-19, enrolled during active disease.

The rearrangement links TRBV4-1 to TRBJ1-6, with D hard to call. Germline V gene sequence: CDR1 MGHRA, CDR2 YSYEKL. Between the trimmed V and J ends, which lost 0 bases and 12 bases, there was a span of 15 bases. This CDR3 is 15 amino acids long. CDR3 region: CASSQDRVARGPLHF. CDR3 DNA sequence: TGCGCCAGCAGCCAAGATAGGGTGGCTCGGGGACCCCTCCACTTT.

The chain joins TRBV4-1 to TRBJ2-1; the match to TRBD2 covers 10 bases. CDR1 is MGHRA, CDR2 YSYEKL, per germline. The CDR3 covers 16 residues. V gave up 0 bases and J gave up 7 bases; unmatched junction bases: 6. The CDR3 nucleotides read TGCGCCAGCAGCCAAGATCCTAGCGGGAGTAGGAATGAGCAGTTCTTC. Residues: CASSQDPSGSRNEQFF.

The V call is TRBV2, the J call TRBJ1-4, with D possibly TRBD1 on 6 matching bases. Trimming removed 6 bases from V and 0 bases from J, with 11 bases in between. This CDR3 comprises 15 residues. Germline V gives CDR1 SNHLY, CDR2 FYNNEI. The CDR3 loop reads CASRKDSATNEKLFF. CDR3 nucleotides: TGTGCCAGCAGGAAGGACAGCGCAACTAATGAAAAACTGTTTTTT.

V gene TRBV4-1 combines with J gene TRBJ2-4; 9 bases agree with TRBD2. Germline V gives CDR1 MGHRA, CDR2 YSYEKL. Losses at the gene ends were 3 bases for V and 5 bases for J; bases not matched to a gene: 8. The CDR3 spans 16 residues. The DNA of the CDR3 is TGCGCCAGCAGCCAGGCCCCTAGCGGGATACAAAACATTCAGTACTTC. The encoded protein is CASSQAPSGIQNIQYF.

This chain connects TRBV29-1 to TRBJ1-5, with D unresolved. Germline CDR1 and CDR2: SQVTM and ANQGSEA. V dropped 4 bases and J dropped 1 base, with 5 bases sitting between them. The CDR3 loop spans 12 amino acids. CDR3 DNA sequence: TGCAGCGTTGCTAGCAGCAATCAGCCCCAGCATTTT. Translation: CSVASSNQPQHF.

This chain connects TRBV7-9 to TRBJ2-7, with 12 bases aligning to TRBD2. Trimming cost V 5 bases and J 2 bases; bases outside gene matches: 4. Looked up from germline, CDR1 is SEHNR and CDR2 is FQNEAQ (reference sequence). The CDR3 totals 15 residues. CDR3 bases: TGTGCCAGCAGCAGGACTAGCGGGGATACCTACGAGCAGTACTTC. This translates into CASSRTSGDTYEQYF.

The J gene is TRBJ2-2, the V gene TRBV7-2; D is unclear. Germline CDR1 SGHTA, CDR2 FQGNSA. V was trimmed by 5 bases and J by 1 base, leaving 8 bases between them. There are 14 residues in the CDR3. Here the CDR3 reads CASSPDLNTGELFF. In DNA, the CDR3 is TGTGCCAGCAGCCCCGACTTGAACACCGGGGAGCTGTTTTTT.

This clone was found once. The V and J genes are TRBV6-5 and TRBJ1-2, with D possibly TRBD1 on 5 matching bases. The germline V gene has CDR1 MNHEY and CDR2 SVGAGI. Trimming took 2 bases from V and 4 from J, leaving 8 bases between them. The length of the CDR3 is 13 residues. The CDR3 bases are TGTGCCAGCAGTTACCGGACAAGCTATGGCTACACCTTC. This codes for CASSYRTSYGYTF.

The chain uses TRBV13 and TRBJ2-7, with 8 bases that match TRBD1. The CDR3 runs to 14 residues. Per germline, CDR1 PRHDT and CDR2 FYEKMQ (reference sequence). With 0 bases clipped from V and 5 bases from J, the junction kept 3 bases outside the gene matches. The CDR3 DNA follows: TGTGCCAGCAGCTTAGGGTACAGGGGGGACGAGCAGTACTTC. Its protein is CASSLGYRGDEQYF.

As to this clone: Sequence at one end of the junction differs from germline and may be a read error. The V gene is TRBV6-6, the J gene TRBJ2-7; the D gene is possibly TRBD1 (6 bases). Germline V gene data show CDR1 as MNHNY and CDR2 as SVGAGI (reference sequence). There are 14 residues in the CDR3. The CDR3 DNA follows: TGTGCCAGCAGTCCGAGACAGGACTCCTGCGAGCAGTACTTC. Its protein product is CASSPRQDSCEQYF.

This chain links TRBV18 with TRBJ2-2; 9 bases are a match to TRBD1. This CDR3 has 15 residues. Looked up from germline, CDR1 is KGHSH and CDR2 is LQKENI. V shed 4 bases and J 5 bases; nucleotides not matched to a gene: 5. In DNA, the CDR3 is TGTGCCAGCTCACGCCGGACAGGGGAGACCGGGGAGCTGTTTTTT. Residues: CASSRRTGETGELFF.

The chain employs TRBV4-1 and TRBJ2-1, with TRBD2 identical over 11 bases. Trimming cost V 0 bases and J 2 bases; bases outside gene matches: 3. Per the germline V gene, CDR1 is MGHRA and CDR2 is YSYEKL. The CDR3 is made up of 17 amino acids. For the CDR3, the DNA is TGCGCCAGCAGCCAAGATTTGACTAGCGGGACCTACAATGAGCAGTTCTTC. Protein product: CASSQDLTSGTYNEQFF.

This chain links TRBV18 with TRBJ2-7, with D maybe TRBD2 (5 bases). Germline V gene lookup returns CDR1 KGHSH and CDR2 LQKENI. The V end was cut by 0 bases, the J end by 0 bases, with 6 bases between. There are 14 residues in the CDR3. Here the CDR3 reads CASSPPSVSYEQYF. The CDR3 nucleotides are TGTGCCAGCTCACCACCTAGCGTCTCCTACGAGCAGTACTTC.